The 14 T cell receptor beta chains given below trace back to one sample, sequenced in a study of blood T cell repertoires in COVID-19. Profiling relied on immunoSEQ multiplex PCR, and the TCRdb table lists in-frame clones only, not all of them. The sample gives about 200,000 clones, around 80% of which show up once; approximately 16% is in the top ten. The sample was PBMCs or T cells enriched from blood (not recorded which). Receptors originate from a man in his forties who had recovered from COVID-19.

The chain uses TRBV4-3 and TRBJ1-5; the match to TRBD1 covers 7 bases. Germline trimming cut 0 bases from V and 3 bases from J; bases unmatched to any gene: 5. CDR3 size: 16 residues. Looked up from germline, CDR1 is LGHNA and CDR2 is YSLEER. The CDR3 sequence: CASSQEPTGSNQPQHF. As DNA, the CDR3 is TGCGCCAGCAGCCAAGAACCGACAGGGTCCAATCAGCCCCAGCATTTT.

The V and J genes are TRBV11-3 and TRBJ2-7; TRBD2 agrees at 11 bases. The CDR3 contains 16 residues. V lost 5 bases to trimming and J lost 5 bases; unmatched junction nucleotides: 11. Per germline, CDR1 SGHNT and CDR2 YENEEA. In DNA, the CDR3 is TGTGCCAGCAGCAAAACTCTAGCGGGAGGCTACCACGAGCAGTACTTC. Its protein product is CASSKTLAGGYHEQYF.

The gene calls are TRBV6-5 and TRBJ1-1; no clear D. V was pared by 0 bases and J by 1 base, with 9 bases between. The germline V gene encodes CDR1 MNHEY and CDR2 SVGAGI. This CDR3 is 15 amino acids long. The CDR3 bases are TGTGCCAGCAGTTACTCACCGCAGAAGAACACTGAAGCTTTCTTT. Its protein is CASSYSPQKNTEAFF.

The chain joins TRBV5-5 to TRBJ2-2, with a possible D match to TRBD1 (6 bases). Trimming removed 5 bases from V and 2 bases from J, with 16 bases in between. Germline V CDR1 and CDR2: SGHKS, YYEKEE (reference sequence). The CDR3 runs 16 residues. CDR3 residues: CASRAQGSLNTGELFF. The DNA of the CDR3 is TGTGCCAGCAGGGCCCAGGGGTCGCTAAACACCGGGGAGCTGTTTTTT.

The chain joins TRBV11-1 to TRBJ2-3, with TRBD2 matching 13 bases. Unmatched junction bases numbered 5, after V lost 5 bases and J lost 6 bases. Germline-derived CDR1 and CDR2 are SGHAT and FQDESV (reference sequence). CDR3 length equals 15 residues. CDR3 sequence: CASSPRTSGGDTQYF. CDR3 sequence (DNA): TGTGCCAGCAGCCCCCGGACTAGCGGGGGTGATACGCAGTATTTT.

The chain employs TRBV7-2 and TRBJ1-1; tentatively, D is TRBD1 (6 bases). The germline CDR1 and CDR2 sequences are SGHTA and FQGNSA. This CDR3 comprises 15 residues. Trimming took off 1 base at V and 6 bases at J, with 15 bases between the two ends. DNA for the CDR3: TGTGCCAGCAGCTTAGATACAGGGCTAGACGCTGAAGCTTTCTTT. Protein: CASSLDTGLDAEAFF.

The gene calls are TRBV6-5 and TRBJ2-3; 8 bases agree with TRBD1. Germline V gives CDR1 MNHEY, CDR2 SVGAGI. CDR3 size: 14 residues. V was clipped by 9 bases and J by 5 bases; unmatched bases: 10. The chain's CDR3 is CASKIRGHVDTQYF. The CDR3 nucleotides read TGTGCCAGTAAAATCAGGGGGCATGTAGATACGCAGTATTTT.

This rearrangement joins TRBV7-9 to TRBJ1-3; D possibly corresponds to TRBD1 (5 bases). Germline V gene sequence: CDR1 SEHNR, CDR2 FQNEAQ (reference sequence). Between the trimmed V and J ends, which lost 4 bases and 0 bases, there was a span of 10 bases. This CDR3 has 15 amino acids. The CDR3 reads CASSSDSFSGNTIYF. DNA of the CDR3: TGTGCCAGCAGCTCCGACAGTTTCTCTGGAAACACCATATATTTT.

The chain employs TRBV6-4 and TRBJ2-1; 14 nucleotides match TRBD2. Germline CDR1 MRHNA, CDR2 SNTAGT. The CDR3 runs to 16 residues. The trim removed 0 bases at V and 8 bases at J, leaving 3 bases unmatched. CDR3 region: CASSDSTSGGDDEQFF. In DNA form, the CDR3 reads TGTGCCAGCAGTGACTCGACTAGCGGGGGGGACGATGAGCAGTTCTTC.

The chain has TRBV5-1 and TRBJ2-3; TRBD2 matches 8 bases. The ends lost 0 bases at V and 0 bases at J; junction bases unmatched: 0. The CDR3 is made up of 15 amino acids. Germline V CDR1 and CDR2: SGHRS, YFSETQ. The CDR3 nucleotides read TGCGCCAGCAGCTTGGTAGCGGGGAGCACAGATACGCAGTATTTT. It encodes CASSLVAGSTDTQYF.

The chain recombines TRBV5-4 with TRBJ2-4, with a tentative D call TRBD1 (5 bases). The CDR3 is 15 amino acids. Germline V lookup: CDR1 SGHNT, CDR2 YYREEE (reference sequence). V was shortened by 6 bases and J by 0 bases, with 13 bases between the two germline ends. The CDR3 here is CASTAGSEAKNIQYF. CDR3 nucleotides: TGTGCCAGCACCGCAGGGTCTGAAGCCAAAAACATTCAGTACTTC. The full variable domain, with the rest looked up from reference TRBV5-4 and TRBJ2-4, is ETGVTQSPTHLIKTRGQQVTLRCSSQSGHNTVSWYQQALGQGPQFIFQYYREEENGRGNFPPRFSGLQFPNYSSELNVNALELDDSALYLCASTAGSEAKNIQYFGAGTRLSVL.

This chain joins TRBV4-2 and TRBJ2-4; 8 bases map to TRBD2. Trimming at V came to 2 bases and at J to 4 bases, leaving 10 bases not matched to a gene. In germline, CDR1 is LGHNA, CDR2 YNFKEQ. CDR3 length equals 17 residues. The CDR3 sequence is CASSQLFSGAQKNIQYF. CDR3 in DNA: TGTGCCAGCAGCCAACTTTTTAGCGGGGCCCAAAAAAACATTCAGTACTTC.

The rearrangement uses TRBV5-4 and TRBJ2-1; the D gene is possibly TRBD2 (6 bases). This CDR3 is built from 17 residues. Trimming shortened V by 7 bases and J by 4 bases, and 24 bases separated the two germline ends. CDR1 and CDR2 (germline): SGHNT, YYREEE (reference sequence). This CDR3 reads CASQIQTVARGYNEQFF. Here the CDR3 DNA reads TGTGCCAGCCAGATTCAAACCGTCGCTCGGGGGTACAATGAGCAGTTCTTC. The full variable domain, its missing parts supplied by reference TRBV5-4 and TRBJ2-1, is ETGVTQSPTHLIKTRGQQVTLRCSSQSGHNTVSWYQQALGQGPQFIFQYYREEENGRGNFPPRFSGLQFPNYSSELNVNALELDDSALYLCASQIQTVARGYNEQFFGPGTRLTVL.

The chain recombines TRBV28 with TRBJ1-2; no firm D call. CDR3 length: 15 amino acids. CDR1 MDHEN and CDR2 SYDVKM come from the germline V gene. Trimming cost V 5 bases and J 8 bases, with 21 bases left between them. In DNA form, the CDR3 reads TGTGCCAGCAGTCGTGTGGGAGGCCTCTCGGGGGGCTACACCTTC. This gives the protein CASSRVGGLSGGYTF.